This TCR beta chain appears in the sequencing data of a study of blood T cell repertoires in COVID-19. Per the germline V gene, CDR1 is SGHRS and CDR2 is YFSETQ. The CDR3 totals 14 residues. V shed 4 bases and J 3 bases; nucleotides not matched to a gene: 6. The repertoire was sequenced with immunoSEQ multiplex PCR; TCRdb's copy has only in-frame clones and lacks some. The sample holds under 95,000 clones; 75% to 90% are singletons and the top ten take roughly 11%. The clonotype was recovered from a human donor in a cohort sampled during active COVID-19. The sequenced sample was peripheral blood. The chain combines TRBV5-1 with TRBJ1-1, with 7 nucleotides matching TRBD1. The CDR3 is CASSRDRTYTEAFF. The DNA for the CDR3 is TGCGCCAGCAGCAGGGACAGAACGTACACTGAAGCTTTCTTT.